Each of the 8 T cell receptor beta chains below was sequenced from the same sample in a study of control samples from healthy donors and cancer patients. The assay was immunoSEQ multiplex PCR, and TCRdb's table has in-frame clones only and misses some. The table records tens of thousands of clones, around 83% of them present only once. The sequenced sample was PBMCs. The receptors originated from a man aged 60-69 years with head and neck cancer.

This sequence joins TRBV18 and TRBJ2-3; D gene unclear. The CDR3 spans 11 residues. The germline V gene has CDR1 KGHSH and CDR2 LQKENI. Trimming removed 3 bases at V and 2 bases at J, with 0 bases between. In DNA form, the CDR3 reads TGTGCCAGCTCACCCACAGATACGCAGTATTTT. It encodes CASSPTDTQYF.

The rearrangement joins TRBV5-1 to TRBJ1-1; TRBD1 is a possible D gene (5 bases). The germline V gene encodes CDR1 SGHRS and CDR2 YFSETQ. The CDR3 consists of 15 residues. The V and J ends lost 0 bases and 9 bases respectively, with 18 bases between them. CDR3 nucleotide sequence: TGCGCCAGCAGCTTGGTGGTGTGGGGGACGGAAAAAGCTTTCTTT. Translated: CASSLVVWGTEKAFF.

CDR3 nucleotide sequence: TGTGCCAGCAGCTTAGGGGGAGCGGGGGCCTCCTACAATGAGCAGTTCTTC. Amino acids: CASSLGGAGASYNEQFF. J is TRBJ2-1 and V is TRBV11-2; 8 bases line up with TRBD2. The CDR3 runs to 17 residues. CDR1 and CDR2 (germline): SGHAT, FQNNGV. V shed 1 base and J 0 bases; nucleotides not matched to a gene: 5.

This chain connects TRBV10-1 to TRBJ2-2; D is uncertain. The CDR3 loop spans 13 amino acids. Looked up from germline, CDR1 is WNHNN and CDR2 is SYGVQD (reference sequence). Trimming stripped 7 bases from V and 4 bases from J, with 10 bases between. The CDR3 here is CASTRSGTGELFF. The CDR3 nucleotides read TGCGCCAGCACCCGATCGGGCACCGGGGAGCTGTTTTTT.

The chain has TRBV19 and TRBJ1-6, with TRBD1 matching 7 bases. The J segment lost 4 bases and the V segment lost 5 bases, leaving 2 bases of the junction unmatched. Germline V lookup: CDR1 LNHDA, CDR2 SQIVND (reference sequence). The CDR3 is 14 amino acids. CDR3 DNA: TGTGCCAGTAGTTTGGGACAGTATAATTCACCCCTCCACTTT. Translation gives CASSLGQYNSPLHF. Together with reference TRBV19 and TRBJ1-6, the CDR3 gives the full variable domain: DGGITQSPKYLFRKEGQNVTLSCEQNLNHDAMYWYRQDPGQGLRLIYYSQIVNDFQKGDIAEGYSVSREKKESFPLTVTSAQKNPTAFYLCASSLGQYNSPLHFGNGTRLTVT.

This clone was counted a single time. The CDR3 DNA reads TGTGCCAGCAGTTACTGGCAAGGCGCCATGTACAATGAGCAGTTCTTC. Protein product: CASSYWQGAMYNEQFF. The chain employs TRBV6-5 and TRBJ2-1; D uncertain. The ends were cut back, 1 base at V and 4 bases at J, with 14 bases in the middle. Germline CDR1 and CDR2: MNHEY and SVGAGI. CDR3 length: 16 residues.

CDR3 nucleotide sequence: TGTGCCAGCAGCTACGAGGGACTAGCGGGCACAGATACGCAGTATTTT. The encoded protein is CASSYEGLAGTDTQYF. This rearrangement joins TRBV6-6 to TRBJ2-3, with 11 bases that match TRBD2. Trimming removed 6 bases from V and 1 base from J; junction bases left unmatched: 6. From germline, CDR1 is MNHNY and CDR2 SVGAGI (reference sequence). This CDR3 region has 16 residues.

The CDR3 region is CASKPSGTSDDYEQYF. The CDR3 DNA reads TGTGCCAGCAAACCTTCGGGGACTAGCGACGACTACGAGCAGTACTTC. The V and J genes are TRBV3-1 (or the pseudogene TRBV3-2) and TRBJ2-7, with TRBD2 identical over 10 bases. Germline V gives CDR1 LGHDT, CDR2 YNNKEL (reference sequence). This CDR3 is 16 amino acids long. The V and J ends lost 7 bases and 3 bases, in that order; junction bases with no gene match: 12.